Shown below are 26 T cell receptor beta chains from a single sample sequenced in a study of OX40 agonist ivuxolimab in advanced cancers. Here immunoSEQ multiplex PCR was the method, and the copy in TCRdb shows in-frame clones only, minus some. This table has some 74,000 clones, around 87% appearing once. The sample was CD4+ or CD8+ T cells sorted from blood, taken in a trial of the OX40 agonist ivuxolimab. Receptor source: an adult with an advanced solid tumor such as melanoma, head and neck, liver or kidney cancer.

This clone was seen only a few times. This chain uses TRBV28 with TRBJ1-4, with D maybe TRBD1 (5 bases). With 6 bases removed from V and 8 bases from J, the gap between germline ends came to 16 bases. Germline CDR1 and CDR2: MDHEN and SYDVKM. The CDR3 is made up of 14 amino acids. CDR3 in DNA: TGTGCCAGCAGCGTCATCCAGGGTCGAGAAAAACTGTTTTTT. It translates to CASSVIQGREKLFF.

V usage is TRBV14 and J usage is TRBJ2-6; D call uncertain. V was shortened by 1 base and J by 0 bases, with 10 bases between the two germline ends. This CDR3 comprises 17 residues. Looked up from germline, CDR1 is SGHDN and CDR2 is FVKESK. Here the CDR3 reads CASSQVFGSSGANVLTF. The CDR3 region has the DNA TGTGCCAGCAGCCAAGTTTTCGGCAGCTCTGGGGCCAACGTCCTGACTTTC.

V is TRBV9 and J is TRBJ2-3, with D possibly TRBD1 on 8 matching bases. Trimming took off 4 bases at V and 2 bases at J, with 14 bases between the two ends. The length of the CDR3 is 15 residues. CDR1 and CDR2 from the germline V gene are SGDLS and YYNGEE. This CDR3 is CASSPTGGATDTQYF. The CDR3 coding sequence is TGTGCCAGCAGCCCCACAGGGGGGGCCACAGATACGCAGTATTTT. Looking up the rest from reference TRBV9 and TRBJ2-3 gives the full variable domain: DSGVTQTPKHLITATGQRVTLRCSPRSGDLSVYWYQQSLDQGLQFLIQYYNGEERAKGNILERFSAQQFPDLHSELNLSSLELGDSALYFCASSPTGGATDTQYFGPGTRLTVL.

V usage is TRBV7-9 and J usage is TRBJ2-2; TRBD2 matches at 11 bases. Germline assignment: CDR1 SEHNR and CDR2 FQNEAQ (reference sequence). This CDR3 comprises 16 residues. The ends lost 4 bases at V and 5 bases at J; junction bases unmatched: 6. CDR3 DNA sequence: TGTGCCAGCAGCTCCCAACGACTAGCGGGGACCGGGGAGCTGTTTTTT. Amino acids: CASSSQRLAGTGELFF.

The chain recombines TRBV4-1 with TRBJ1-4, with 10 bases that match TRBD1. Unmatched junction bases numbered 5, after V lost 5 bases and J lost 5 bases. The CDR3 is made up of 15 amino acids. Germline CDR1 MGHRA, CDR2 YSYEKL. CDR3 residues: CASSELGQGNEKLFF. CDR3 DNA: TGCGCCAGCAGCGAACTGGGACAGGGGAATGAAAAACTGTTTTTT.

CDR3 nucleotides: TGCAGCGTTGTTTCAAGGCAGGGATATGGCTACACCTTC. Translated: CSVVSRQGYGYTF. V usage is TRBV29-1 and J usage is TRBJ1-2; possibly TRBD1 for D (5 bases). Germline V gene lookup returns CDR1 SQVTM and CDR2 ANQGSEA. V lost 4 bases and J lost 5, with 14 bases in between. This CDR3 contains 13 residues. Variable domain in full (rest from reference TRBV29-1 and TRBJ1-2): SAVISQKPSRDICQRGTSLTIQCQVDSQVTMMFWYRQQPGQSLTLIATANQGSEATYESGFVIDKFPISRPNLTFSTLTVSNMSPEDSSIYLCSVVSRQGYGYTFGSGTRLTVV.

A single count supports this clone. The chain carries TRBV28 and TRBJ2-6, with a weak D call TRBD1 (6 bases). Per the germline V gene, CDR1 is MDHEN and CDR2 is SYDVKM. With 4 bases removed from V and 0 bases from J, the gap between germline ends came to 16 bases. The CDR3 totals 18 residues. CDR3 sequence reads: CASSSYSARGSGANVLTF. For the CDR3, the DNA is TGTGCCAGCAGTTCCTATTCGGCCAGGGGCTCTGGGGCCAACGTCCTGACTTTC.

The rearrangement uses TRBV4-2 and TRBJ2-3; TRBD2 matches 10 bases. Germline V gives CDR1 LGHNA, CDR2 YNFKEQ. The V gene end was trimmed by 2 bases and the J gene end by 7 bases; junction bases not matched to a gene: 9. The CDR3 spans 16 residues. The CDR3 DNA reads TGTGCCAGCAGCCAAACGACCGGGACTAGCGTGAATACGCAGTATTTT. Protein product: CASSQTTGTSVNTQYF.

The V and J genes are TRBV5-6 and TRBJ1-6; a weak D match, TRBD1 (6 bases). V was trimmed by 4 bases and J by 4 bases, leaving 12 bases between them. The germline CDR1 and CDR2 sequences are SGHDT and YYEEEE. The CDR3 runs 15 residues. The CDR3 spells CASSGRGRYNSPLHF. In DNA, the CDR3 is TGTGCCAGCAGCGGCAGGGGTCGGTATAATTCACCCCTCCACTTT.

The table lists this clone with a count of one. The CDR3 DNA reads as TGTGCCAGCAGCCAACCTGCCGGGACAGGGAGTTTGGTAGTTGAAAAACTGTTTTTT. Protein sequence: CASSQPAGTGSLVVEKLFF. V usage is TRBV4-2 and J usage is TRBJ1-4, with 9 bases identical to TRBD1. Germline V gives CDR1 LGHNA, CDR2 YNFKEQ. CDR3 length equals 19 residues. The trim removed 2 bases at V and 7 bases at J, leaving 17 bases unmatched.

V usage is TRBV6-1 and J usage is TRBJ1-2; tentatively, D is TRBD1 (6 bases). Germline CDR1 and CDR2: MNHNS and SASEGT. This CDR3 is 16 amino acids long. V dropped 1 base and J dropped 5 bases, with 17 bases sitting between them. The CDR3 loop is CASSEEGEPRRYGYTF. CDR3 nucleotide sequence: TGTGCCAGCAGTGAAGAGGGGGAACCCCGGCGGTATGGCTACACCTTC.

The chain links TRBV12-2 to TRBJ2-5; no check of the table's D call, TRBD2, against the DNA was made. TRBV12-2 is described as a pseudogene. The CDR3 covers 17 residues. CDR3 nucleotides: TGTGCAAGTCGCTTAGCGCGGACTAGCGGGAGTCGAGAGACCCAGTACTTC. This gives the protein CASRLARTSGSRETQYF.

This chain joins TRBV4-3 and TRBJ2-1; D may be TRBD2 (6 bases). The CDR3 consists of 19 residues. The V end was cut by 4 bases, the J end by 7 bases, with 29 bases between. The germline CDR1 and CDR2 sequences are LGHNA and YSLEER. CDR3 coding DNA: TGCGCCAGCAGCCCCCGGGCGGGTCCGAGCGGGTTTGAGTGGAATGAGCAGTTCTTC. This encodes CASSPRAGPSGFEWNEQFF.

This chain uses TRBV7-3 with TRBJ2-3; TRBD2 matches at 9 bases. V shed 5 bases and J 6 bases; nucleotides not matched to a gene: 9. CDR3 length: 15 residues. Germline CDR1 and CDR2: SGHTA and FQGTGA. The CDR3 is CASSQPTSGLDTQYF. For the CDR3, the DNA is TGTGCCAGCAGCCAACCGACTAGCGGTTTGGATACGCAGTATTTT.

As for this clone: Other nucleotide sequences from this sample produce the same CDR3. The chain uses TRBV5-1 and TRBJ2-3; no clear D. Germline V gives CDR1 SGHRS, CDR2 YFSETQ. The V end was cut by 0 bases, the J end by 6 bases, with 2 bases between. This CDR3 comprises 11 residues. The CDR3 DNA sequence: TGCGCCAGCAGCTTGGCGGATACGCAGTATTTT. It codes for CASSLADTQYF.

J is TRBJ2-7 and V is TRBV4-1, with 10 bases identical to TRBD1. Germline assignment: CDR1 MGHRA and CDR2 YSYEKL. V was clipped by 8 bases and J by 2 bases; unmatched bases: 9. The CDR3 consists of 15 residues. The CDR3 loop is CASRHTGTGAYEQYF. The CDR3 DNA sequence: TGCGCCAGCCGTCATACTGGGACAGGGGCCTACGAGCAGTACTTC.

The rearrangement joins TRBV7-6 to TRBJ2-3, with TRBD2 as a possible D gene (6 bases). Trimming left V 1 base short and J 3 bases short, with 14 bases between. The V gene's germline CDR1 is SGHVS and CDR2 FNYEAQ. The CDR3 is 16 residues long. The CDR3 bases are TGTGCCAGCAGCTTAGGGGAGGCAAGCCAAACAGATACGCAGTATTTT. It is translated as CASSLGEASQTDTQYF.

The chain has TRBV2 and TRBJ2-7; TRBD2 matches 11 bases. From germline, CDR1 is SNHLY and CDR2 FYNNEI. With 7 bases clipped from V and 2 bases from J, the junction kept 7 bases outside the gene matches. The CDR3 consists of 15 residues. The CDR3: CASKDRLAGTYEQYF. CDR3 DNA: TGTGCCAGCAAGGATCGACTAGCGGGGACCTACGAGCAGTACTTC.

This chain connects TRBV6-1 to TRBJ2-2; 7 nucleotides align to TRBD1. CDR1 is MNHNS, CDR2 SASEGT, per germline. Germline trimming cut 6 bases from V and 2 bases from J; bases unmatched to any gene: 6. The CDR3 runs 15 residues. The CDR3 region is CASRERQGNTGELFF. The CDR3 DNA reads TGTGCCAGCAGGGAGAGACAGGGAAACACCGGGGAGCTGTTTTTT.

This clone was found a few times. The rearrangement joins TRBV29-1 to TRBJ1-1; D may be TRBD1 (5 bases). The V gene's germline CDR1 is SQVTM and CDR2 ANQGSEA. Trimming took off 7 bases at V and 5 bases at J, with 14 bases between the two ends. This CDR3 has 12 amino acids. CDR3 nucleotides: TGCAGCGGGGGCGGGGTAGGTACTGAAGCTTTCTTT. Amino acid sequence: CSGGGVGTEAFF.

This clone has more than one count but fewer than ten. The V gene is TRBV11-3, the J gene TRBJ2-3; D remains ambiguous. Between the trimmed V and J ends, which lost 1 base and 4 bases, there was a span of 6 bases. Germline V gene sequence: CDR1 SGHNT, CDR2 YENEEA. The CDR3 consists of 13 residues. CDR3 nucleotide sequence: TGTGCCAGCAGCTTAGGAGGTGCAGATACGCAGTATTTT. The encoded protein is CASSLGGADTQYF.

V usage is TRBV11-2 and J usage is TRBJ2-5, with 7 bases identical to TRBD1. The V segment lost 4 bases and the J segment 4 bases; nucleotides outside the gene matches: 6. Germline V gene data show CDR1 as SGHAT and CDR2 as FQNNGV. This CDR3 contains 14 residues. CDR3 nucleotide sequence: TGTGCCAGCAGCTCACGACAGGGCGGAGAGACCCAGTACTTC. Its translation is CASSSRQGGETQYF. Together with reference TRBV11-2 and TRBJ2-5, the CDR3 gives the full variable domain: EAGVAQSPRYKIIEKRQSVAFWCNPISGHATLYWYQQILGQGPKLLIQFQNNGVVDDSQLPKDRFSAERLKGVDSTLKIQPAKLEDSAVYLCASSSRQGGETQYFGPGTRLLVL.

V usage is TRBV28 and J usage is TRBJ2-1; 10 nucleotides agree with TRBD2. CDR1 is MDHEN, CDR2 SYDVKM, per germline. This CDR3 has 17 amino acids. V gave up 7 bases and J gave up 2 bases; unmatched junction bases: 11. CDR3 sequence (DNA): TGTGCCAGCACACCCGGCGGAGCGGGAGGGCCCTACAATGAGCAGTTCTTC. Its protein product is CASTPGGAGGPYNEQFF.

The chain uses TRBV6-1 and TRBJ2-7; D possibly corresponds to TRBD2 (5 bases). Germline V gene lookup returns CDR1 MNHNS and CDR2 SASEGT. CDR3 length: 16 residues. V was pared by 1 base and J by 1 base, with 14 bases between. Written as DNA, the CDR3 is TGTGCCAGCAGTGAAGTTAAACACGGGGAATCCTACGAGCAGTACTTC. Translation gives CASSEVKHGESYEQYF.

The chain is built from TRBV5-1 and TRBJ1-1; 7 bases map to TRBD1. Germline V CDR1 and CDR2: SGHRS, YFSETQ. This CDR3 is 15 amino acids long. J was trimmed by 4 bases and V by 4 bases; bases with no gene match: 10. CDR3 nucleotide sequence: TGCGCCAGCAGCCGGGTAGAGGGGGCCGGCACTGAAGCTTTCTTT. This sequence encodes CASSRVEGAGTEAFF.

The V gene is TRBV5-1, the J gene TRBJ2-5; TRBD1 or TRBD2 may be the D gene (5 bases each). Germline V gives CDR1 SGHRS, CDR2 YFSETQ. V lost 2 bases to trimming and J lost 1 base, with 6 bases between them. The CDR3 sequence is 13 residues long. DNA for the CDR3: TGCGCCAGCAGCTTTGGGGGCCAAGAGACCCAGTACTTC. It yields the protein CASSFGGQETQYF.